This entry lists 27 T cell receptor beta chains sequenced from one sample in a study of regulatory T cells in long-lasting Graves disease. Through Arm-PCR of CDR3 regions and iRepertoire HTBI primers, TCR beta libraries were built. TCRdb itself ran the multiplex PCR reads through MiXCR, one entry per CDR3 protein. This sample has roughly 500,000 distinct CDR3 sequences, with less than 15% found just once. Specified time point: newly diagnosed GD, antithyroid drugs for less than 3 months. PBMC-extracted RNA yielded the TCR library. These records were also assigned to another study, of T cells in Graves' hyperthyroidism and ophthalmopathy.

Sequenced here: peripheral blood mononuclear cells (PBMCs), sampled at new diagnosis, from a patient treated with antithyroid drugs. These receptors were obtained from a woman in her 50s with Graves disease.

V gene TRBV6-1 combines with J gene TRBJ2-2; possible D gene TRBD2, 5 bases. The CDR3 runs to 14 residues. V lost 5 bases, J lost 5 bases, and 12 bases lay in between. Germline CDR1 reads MNHNS; CDR2 reads SASEGT. The CDR3 sequence: CASSPRRGTGELFF. The CDR3 region has the DNA TGTGCCAGCAGTCCGCGGAGAGGGACCGGGGAGCTGTTTTTT.

The table lists this clonotype with a few counts. The V call is TRBV11-2, the J call TRBJ2-5; 11 bases agree with TRBD2. Germline V gene lookup returns CDR1 SGHAT and CDR2 FQNNGV. With V trimmed by 1 base and J by 0 bases, 7 bases remained unmatched. The CDR3 is 18 amino acids. As DNA, the CDR3 is TGTGCCAGCAGCTTAGGGCGCCGACTAGCGGGAAACCAAGAGACCCAGTACTTC. It codes for CASSLGRRLAGNQETQYF.

This clonotype was seen a handful of times. J is TRBJ1-5 and V is TRBV4-1, with D unresolved. CDR1 is MGHRA and CDR2 is YSYEKL in the germline V gene. V was cut by 1 base and J by 0 bases, with 10 bases left in between. The length of the CDR3 is 16 residues. CDR3 DNA sequence: TGCGCCAGCAGCCAAGTTCCCCAGTTTAGCAATCAGCCCCAGCATTTT. Protein: CASSQVPQFSNQPQHF.

The rearrangement uses TRBV6-5 and TRBJ1-4; D is perhaps TRBD1 (6 bases). CDR3 size: 16 residues. V was shortened by 4 bases and J by 0 bases, with 12 bases between the two germline ends. Germline-derived CDR1 and CDR2 are MNHEY and SVGAGI. The CDR3 spells CASSFGQKSTNEKLFF. For the CDR3, the DNA is TGTGCCAGCAGTTTCGGACAGAAATCAACTAATGAAAAACTGTTTTTT.

The rearrangement links TRBV15 to TRBJ2-7, with D possibly being TRBD1 or TRBD2 (5 bases each). Germline CDR1 LNHNV, CDR2 YYDKDF (reference sequence). The V end was cut by 5 bases, the J end by 2 bases, with 10 bases between. This CDR3 is built from 13 residues. The DNA of the CDR3 is TGTGCCACCAGCGGGACGGCGACCTACGAGCAGTACTTC. Translated: CATSGTATYEQYF.

This clonotype was picked up many times. The J gene is TRBJ2-7, the V gene TRBV30; D may be TRBD1 (5 bases). CDR3 size: 13 residues. In germline, CDR1 is GTSNPN, CDR2 SVGIG (reference sequence). V dropped 2 bases and J dropped 3 bases, with 11 bases sitting between them. The CDR3 DNA sequence: TGTGCCTGGAGTTACAGGACCCACTACGAGCAGTACTTC. Its translation is CAWSYRTHYEQYF.

This clonotype was seen ten or more times. The rearrangement links TRBV6-1 to TRBJ2-5, with TRBD1 identical over 7 bases. V was pared by 7 bases and J by 1 base, with 6 bases of the junction left unmatched. Germline V CDR1 and CDR2: MNHNS, SASEGT. The CDR3 is 14 residues long. CDR3 region: CASTDRELQETQYF. The CDR3 DNA is TGTGCCAGCACCGACAGGGAGCTCCAAGAGACCCAGTACTTC.

On this clonotype: A much more abundant neighbour one base away suggests this may be a read error. The chain links TRBV3-1 to TRBJ2-1; D not certain. Germline V lookup: CDR1 LGHDT, CDR2 YNNKEL (reference sequence). CDR3 size: 14 residues. Trimming shortened V by 5 bases and J by 0 bases, and 8 bases separated the two germline ends. The CDR3 region is CASSSFSSYNEQFF. CDR3 nucleotides: TGTGCCAGCAGCTCGTTTAGCTCCTACAATGAGCAGTTCTTC.

This chain links TRBV19 with TRBJ2-1; a weak D match, TRBD1 (6 bases). Germline assignment: CDR1 LNHDA and CDR2 SQIVND (reference sequence). This CDR3 comprises 15 residues. V lost 6 bases to trimming and J lost 0 bases, with 12 bases between them. The CDR3 DNA sequence: TGTGCCAGTAGCCTGGACAGTAACTCCTACAATGAGCAGTTCTTC. Translation gives CASSLDSNSYNEQFF.

This clonotype was counted many times. The V and J genes are TRBV2 and TRBJ2-1, with TRBD2 as a possible D gene (5 bases). The length of the CDR3 is 12 residues. The germline gives CDR1 SNHLY, CDR2 FYNNEI. V was shortened by 8 bases and J by 10 bases, with 15 bases between the two germline ends. CDR3 in DNA: TGTGCCAGCCTGGACGGACGGGAAGAGCAGTTCTTC. As protein: CASLDGREEQFF.

The rearrangement joins TRBV12-3 or TRBV12-4 to TRBJ1-2; D might be TRBD1 (6 bases). This CDR3 contains 13 residues. Trimming removed 5 bases from V and 8 bases from J, with 15 bases in between. CDR3 nucleotides: TGTGCCAGCAGTGGAACAGGGAGTTGGGGCTACACCTTC. Residues: CASSGTGSWGYTF.

This clonotype turned up a few times. The chain carries TRBV5-1 and TRBJ2-5; tentative D call: TRBD1 (6 bases). V was pared by 3 bases and J by 4 bases, with 10 bases between. The CDR3 has 13 residues. CDR1 is SGHRS and CDR2 is YFSETQ in the germline V gene. CDR3 DNA: TGCGCCAGCAGCTCCGACAGGTTAGAGACCCAGTACTTC. This encodes CASSSDRLETQYF.

The chain combines TRBV7-3 with TRBJ1-1; D ambiguous. Germline V gene sequence: CDR1 SGHTA, CDR2 FQGTGA. The length of the CDR3 is 13 residues. Deletions cut 5 bases from V and 1 base from J, with 8 bases between. The CDR3 DNA is TGTGCCAGCAGCGCGCAGTCGAACACTGAAGCTTTCTTT. Encoded protein: CASSAQSNTEAFF. The whole variable domain, remainder taken from reference TRBV7-3 and TRBJ1-1, is GAGVSQTPSNKVTEKGKYVELRCDPISGHTALYWYRQSLGQGPEFLIYFQGTGAADDSGLPNDRFFAVRPEGSVSTLKIQRTERGDSAVYLCASSAQSNTEAFFGQGTRLTVV.

This chain links TRBV27 with TRBJ2-7; 9 nucleotides align to TRBD1. The CDR3 sequence is 13 residues long. Germline CDR1 is MNHEY and CDR2 is SMNVEV (reference sequence). V trimming: 6 bases; J trimming: 11 bases; junction bases outside the gene matches: 11. The CDR3 bases are TGTGCCAGCAGCCTCACAGGGGGCGGGTACAAGTACTTC. It yields the protein CASSLTGGGYKYF.

V and J are TRBV6-1 and TRBJ2-4; the match to TRBD2 covers 13 bases. Germline lookup yields CDR1 MNHNS and CDR2 SASEGT. Unmatched junction bases numbered 13, after V lost 6 bases and J lost 5 bases. This CDR3 comprises 18 residues. The CDR3: CASRRFERTSGSQNIQYF. The CDR3, as DNA: TGTGCCAGCAGGAGATTTGAGAGGACTAGCGGGAGTCAAAACATTCAGTACTTC.

This clonotype was recorded many times. V gene TRBV7-9 combines with J gene TRBJ2-1; 7 positions match TRBD2. This CDR3 is 14 amino acids long. CDR1 is SEHNR and CDR2 is FQNEAQ in the germline V gene (reference sequence). The V and J ends lost 4 bases and 4 bases, in that order; junction bases with no gene match: 4. The CDR3 region is CASSSSSGYNEQFF. The CDR3 coding sequence is TGTGCCAGCAGCTCCTCTAGCGGTTACAATGAGCAGTTCTTC.

The rearrangement joins TRBV29-1 to TRBJ2-3; the D is unclear. Germline loops: CDR1 SQVTM, CDR2 ANQGSEA. The V end was cut by 7 bases, the J end by 4 bases, with 9 bases between. This CDR3 region has 11 residues. Written as DNA, the CDR3 is TGCAGCGATGGTCTTGCAGATACGCAGTATTTT. Encoded protein: CSDGLADTQYF.

This clonotype was detected many times. The chain employs TRBV20-1 and TRBJ2-1; the D gene is possibly TRBD2 (5 bases). Trimming pared 0 bases from V and 3 bases from J, leaving 9 bases between. The CDR3 extends over 14 amino acids. In germline, CDR1 is DFQATT, CDR2 SNEGSKA (reference sequence). The DNA for the CDR3 is TGCAGTGCTAGAGACCCCCGGGGCTACAATGAGCAGTTCTTC. Translated: CSARDPRGYNEQFF.

The V and J genes are TRBV2 and TRBJ1-1, with D perhaps TRBD1 (6 bases). The germline CDR1 and CDR2 sequences are SNHLY and FYNNEI. The CDR3 runs 14 residues. Trimming removed 1 base at V and 5 bases at J, with 11 bases between. CDR3 DNA: TGTGCCAGCAGTGAAGTGGAGGGGGATACTGAAGCTTTCTTT. Translation gives CASSEVEGDTEAFF.

This clonotype was seen repeatedly, ten times or more. The chain has TRBV5-4 and TRBJ2-3, with 10 bases identical to TRBD2. Germline CDR1 is SGHNT and CDR2 is YYREEE (reference sequence). J was trimmed by 2 bases and V by 4 bases; bases with no gene match: 4. The CDR3 runs to 15 residues. The chain's CDR3 is CASSLAGATTDTQYF. CDR3 nucleotides: TGTGCCAGCAGCCTAGCGGGGGCCACCACAGATACGCAGTATTTT.

The V gene is TRBV10-3, the J gene TRBJ2-3; 7 bases align to TRBD1. Germline-derived CDR1 and CDR2 are ENHRY and SYGVKD. The ends lost 2 bases at V and 2 bases at J; junction bases unmatched: 7. The CDR3 loop spans 16 amino acids. CDR3: CAISEQDRYNTDTQYF. The DNA of the CDR3 is TGTGCCATCAGTGAGCAGGACAGGTACAACACAGATACGCAGTATTTT.

V gene TRBV4-1 combines with J gene TRBJ2-3; TRBD1 is a possible D gene (5 bases). Germline loops: CDR1 MGHRA, CDR2 YSYEKL. This CDR3 has 15 residues. Between the trimmed V and J ends, which lost 4 bases and 1 base, there was a span of 12 bases. The chain's CDR3 is CASSLPEQGTDTQYF. CDR3 DNA: TGCGCCAGCAGCCTCCCGGAACAGGGCACAGATACGCAGTATTTT.

J is TRBJ2-1 and V is TRBV3-1, with 10 bases matching TRBD2. V lost 4 bases, J lost 4 bases, and 7 bases stayed unmatched. Germline values: CDR1 LGHDT, CDR2 YNNKEL (reference sequence). The length of the CDR3 is 16 residues. The DNA for the CDR3 is TGTGCCAGCAGCCCTTTAGGACTAGCGGCATACAATGAGCAGTTCTTC. This encodes CASSPLGLAAYNEQFF.

This clonotype was detected ten times or more. The V and J genes are TRBV11-2 and TRBJ2-5; 9 positions match TRBD1. The CDR3 contains 14 residues. Germline trimming cut 5 bases from V and 3 bases from J; bases unmatched to any gene: 4. CDR1 is SGHAT, CDR2 FQNNGV, per germline. The CDR3 spells CASSVGQGKETQYF. DNA for the CDR3: TGTGCCAGCAGCGTGGGACAGGGTAAAGAGACCCAGTACTTC.

V usage is TRBV4-1 and J usage is TRBJ2-2; D is ambiguous. V lost 5 bases, J lost 2 bases, and 9 bases lay in between. The germline CDR1 and CDR2 sequences are MGHRA and YSYEKL. The CDR3 extends over 14 amino acids. CDR3 protein: CASSVNSNTGELFF. CDR3 in DNA: TGCGCCAGCAGCGTGAACAGTAACACCGGGGAGCTGTTTTTT.

This clonotype was counted at least ten times. Germline and junction disagree at one end, which may indicate a read error. The rearrangement links TRBV5-5 to TRBJ2-7; 13 nucleotides agree with TRBD2. Germline V lookup: CDR1 SGHKS, CDR2 YYEKEE (reference sequence). The CDR3 is 14 residues long. CDR3 sequence: CASSPGTSGEEQYF. The CDR3 nucleotides are TGCGCCAGCAGCCCGGGGACTAGCGGGGAAGAGCAGTACTTC.

In its sample, this clonotype was seen many times. This chain joins TRBV18 and TRBJ2-2, with D perhaps being TRBD1 or TRBD2 (5 bases each). V was clipped by 4 bases and J by 5 bases, with 11 bases between them. CDR1 KGHSH and CDR2 LQKENI come from the germline V gene. The length of the CDR3 is 14 residues. Here the CDR3 DNA reads TGTGCCAGCTCACTCGGGACGTCAACCGGGGAGCTGTTTTTT. Translated, it gives CASSLGTSTGELFF.